This passage covers 26 T cell receptor beta chains from one sample sequenced in a study of CD4 T cells in relation to SARS-CoV-2 and coronaviruses. Before the COVID-19 pandemic, during about 2010-2018, CD4+ T cells were taken from unexposed donors. Isolation of CD4+ T cells took place after about 9 days in culture. Antigens of these TCRs are unknown. Clones were read by immunoSEQ multiplex PCR, and TCRdb kept only the in-frame ones, dropping some. Among some 19,000 clones listed, 77% were seen once. The sequenced sample was CD4+ T cells from PBMCs, cultured in vitro. The receptors stem from a human donor in good health.

The V gene is TRBV5-6, the J gene TRBJ2-2; 11 bases fit TRBD2. The V and J ends lost 2 bases and 7 bases, in that order; junction bases with no gene match: 4. From germline, CDR1 is SGHDT and CDR2 YYEEEE. CDR3 length: 15 amino acids. The CDR3: CASSFLAGGLGELFF. The DNA of the CDR3 is TGTGCCAGCAGCTTTCTAGCGGGAGGCCTCGGGGAGCTGTTTTTT. Complete variable domain (other parts from reference TRBV5-6 and TRBJ2-2): DAGVTQSPTHLIKTRGQQVTLRCSPKSGHDTVSWYQQALGQGPQFIFQYYEEEERQRGNFPDRFSGHQFPNYSSELNVNALLLGDSALYLCASSFLAGGLGELFFGEGSRLTVL.

This rearrangement joins TRBV19 to TRBJ2-3; D is undetermined. CDR1 and CDR2 (germline): LNHDA, SQIVND (reference sequence). The length of the CDR3 is 15 residues. Trimming cost V 1 base and J 0 bases, with 8 bases left between them. This chain's CDR3 is CASSIVGTSTDTQYF. The CDR3 DNA follows: TGTGCCAGTAGTATAGTAGGAACCAGCACAGATACGCAGTATTTT.

The V call is TRBV6-5, the J call TRBJ2-7; D call uncertain. V dropped 2 bases and J dropped 3 bases, with 11 bases sitting between them. The germline V gene encodes CDR1 MNHEY and CDR2 SVGAGI. The CDR3 sequence is 14 residues long. The CDR3: CASSYLGRDYEQYF. The DNA of the CDR3 is TGTGCCAGCAGTTACCTAGGTAGGGACTACGAGCAGTACTTC.

This clone showed up just once. The rearrangement links TRBV7-6 to TRBJ1-4; 7 positions agree with TRBD1. The CDR3 totals 15 residues. The J segment lost 10 bases and the V segment lost 7 bases, leaving 15 bases of the junction unmatched. The germline V gene has CDR1 SGHVS and CDR2 FNYEAQ. This CDR3 reads CASTRMGQTDRKLFF. Here the CDR3 DNA reads TGTGCCAGCACCAGAATGGGACAGACGGACAGAAAACTGTTTTTT.

The V gene is TRBV6-1, the J gene TRBJ1-2; possibly TRBD1 for D (6 bases). The CDR3 consists of 14 residues. Germline values: CDR1 MNHNS, CDR2 SASEGT. The V end lost 1 base, the J end lost 11 bases, and 17 bases lay between the germline ends. The CDR3 is CASSEEGWGGRYTF. CDR3 nucleotides: TGTGCCAGCAGTGAAGAAGGCTGGGGGGGCAGATACACCTTC.

The chain uses TRBV12-3 or TRBV12-4 and TRBJ2-7, with D uncertain. Trimming removed 6 bases from V and 6 bases from J, with 15 bases in between. The CDR3 runs 13 residues. CDR3 DNA: TGTGCCAGCAGCCTCGGAAGGGCCGGCGAGCAGTACTTC. It translates to CASSLGRAGEQYF.

This clone has only a few counts. This chain connects TRBV7-2 to TRBJ1-2, with 7 bases aligning to TRBD1. Trimming cost V 5 bases and J 2 bases; bases outside gene matches: 5. This CDR3 contains 14 residues. Germline CDR1 and CDR2: SGHTA and FQGNSA. The CDR3 region has the DNA TGTGCCAGCAGCCAGGACAGGTTAAACTATGGCTACACCTTC. Translating it yields CASSQDRLNYGYTF. The variable domain in full, completed from reference TRBV7-2 and TRBJ1-2, reads GAGVSQSPSNKVTEKGKDVELRCDPISGHTALYWYRQSLGQGLEFLIYFQGNSAPDKSGLPSDRFSAERTGGSVSTLTIQRTQQEDSAVYLCASSQDRLNYGYTFGSGTRLTVV.

The V and J genes are TRBV28 and TRBJ2-7, with 8 bases matching TRBD2. J was trimmed by 1 base and V by 5 bases; bases with no gene match: 13. This CDR3 spans 17 amino acids. The germline CDR1 and CDR2 sequences are MDHEN and SYDVKM. This CDR3 reads CASSGGQIAGRSYEQYF. CDR3 DNA: TGTGCCAGCAGTGGCGGCCAGATAGCGGGGCGGTCCTACGAGCAGTACTTC.

The rearrangement uses TRBV30 and TRBJ2-2, with 10 bases that match TRBD2. Germline V gene data show CDR1 as GTSNPN and CDR2 as SVGIG (reference sequence). This CDR3 comprises 12 residues. V lost 7 bases and J lost 7; bases outside the gene matches: 3. The CDR3 DNA follows: TGTGCCTTTGGACTAGCGGTCGGGGAGCTGTTTTTT. Its translation: CAFGLAVGELFF.

The V and J genes are TRBV7-9 and TRBJ1-3; D is undetermined. Germline loops: CDR1 SEHNR, CDR2 FQNEAQ (reference sequence). This CDR3 comprises 14 residues. The V end was cut by 7 bases, the J end by 0 bases, with 10 bases between. Written as DNA, the CDR3 is TGTGCCAGCACCCCGTGGGCCTCTGGAAACACCATATATTTT. It yields the protein CASTPWASGNTIYF. Full variable domain (outside the CDR3, taken from reference TRBV7-9 and TRBJ1-3): DTGVSQNPRHKITKRGQNVTFRCDPISEHNRLYWYRQTLGQGPEFLTYFQNEAQLEKSRLLSDRFSAERPKGSFSTLEIQRTEQGDSAMYLCASTPWASGNTIYFGEGSWLTVV.

This clone was picked up a small number of times. The V gene is TRBV19, the J gene TRBJ1-2; the D is unclear. CDR1 and CDR2 from the germline V gene are LNHDA and SQIVND (reference sequence). V lost 2 bases and J lost 8, with 9 bases in between. The CDR3 has 12 residues. The CDR3 DNA sequence: TGTGCCAGTAGTATAACCGGGTACGGCTACACCTTC. Amino acids: CASSITGYGYTF.

This clone turned up a few times. This chain links TRBV12-3 or TRBV12-4 with TRBJ1-2; D is ambiguous. The CDR3 runs 12 residues. V was clipped by 3 bases and J by 6 bases, with 8 bases between them. The CDR3 nucleotides read TGTGCCAGCAGTTTGATTGGAAATGGCTACACCTTC. Protein sequence: CASSLIGNGYTF.

The rearrangement links TRBV14 to TRBJ1-2, with D hard to call. V lost 5 bases and J lost 1, with 8 bases in between. This CDR3 comprises 13 residues. Per germline, CDR1 SGHDN and CDR2 FVKESK. The CDR3 DNA reads TGTGCCAGCAGCTGGAAGGTTAACTATGGCTACACCTTC. Translating it yields CASSWKVNYGYTF.

The chain couples TRBV7-9 to TRBJ2-1, with D perhaps TRBD2 (5 bases). CDR3 length: 14 residues. Germline V gives CDR1 SEHNR, CDR2 FQNEAQ (reference sequence). V lost 8 bases to trimming and J lost 6 bases, with 17 bases between them. DNA for the CDR3: TGTGCCAGCGGATCTGCCCCCGAGGGCAATGAGCAGTTCTTC. Its translation is CASGSAPEGNEQFF.

The V gene is TRBV7-2, the J gene TRBJ2-7; D not resolved. Germline V gene lookup returns CDR1 SGHTA and CDR2 FQGNSA. V was cut by 1 base and J by 0 bases, with 10 bases left in between. This CDR3 has 15 residues. CDR3 sequence (DNA): TGTGCCAGCAGCTTAGACTCGGCGAGCTCCTACGAGCAGTACTTC. Protein product: CASSLDSASSYEQYF.

The chain recombines TRBV5-1 with TRBJ2-5; 8 bases align to TRBD2. Trimming removed 4 bases from V and 1 base from J; junction bases left unmatched: 3. There are 14 residues in the CDR3. Germline V gene sequence: CDR1 SGHRS, CDR2 YFSETQ. The CDR3, as DNA: TGCGCCAGCAGCGTTACTAGCGGCCAAGAGACCCAGTACTTC. Translating gives CASSVTSGQETQYF.

The chain carries TRBV2 and TRBJ2-1; D is unclear. The germline CDR1 and CDR2 sequences are SNHLY and FYNNEI. This CDR3 has 12 amino acids. The V end lost 6 bases, the J end lost 7 bases, and 10 bases lay between the germline ends. The CDR3 nucleotides are TGTGCCAGCAGATCTGACGGGAATGAGCAGTTCTTC. It translates to CASRSDGNEQFF.

A single count supports this clone. This chain links TRBV9 with TRBJ1-4; TRBD1 agrees at 10 bases. With 3 bases clipped from V and 4 bases from J, the junction kept 9 bases outside the gene matches. The CDR3 is 17 residues long. Germline V lookup: CDR1 SGDLS, CDR2 YYNGEE. Here the CDR3 reads CASSATTGGLGNEKLFF. The CDR3 DNA reads TGTGCCAGCAGCGCTACGACAGGGGGCCTGGGTAATGAAAAACTGTTTTTT.

The chain is built from TRBV14 and TRBJ2-1; 10 bases match TRBD2. This CDR3 spans 16 amino acids. V shed 0 bases, J shed 6 bases, and the junction held 5 bases outside the gene matches. Germline CDR1 reads SGHDN; CDR2 reads FVKESK. CDR3 coding DNA: TGTGCCAGCAGCCAAGAATCAAGCGGGAGGGTCAATGAGCAGTTCTTC. Amino acid sequence: CASSQESSGRVNEQFF.

This chain links TRBV7-2 with TRBJ1-1; D unclear. CDR1 is SGHTA and CDR2 is FQGNSA in the germline V gene. Trimming stripped 5 bases from V and 7 bases from J, with 20 bases between. This CDR3 spans 15 amino acids. The CDR3 loop reads CASSPTNGAVGEAFF. The CDR3 nucleotides are TGTGCCAGCAGCCCTACGAATGGAGCGGTGGGTGAAGCTTTCTTT.

The CDR3 coding sequence is TGTGCCAGTAGTATTCAATCGAGGCAGGGAGGGCAGCCCCAGCATTTT. The encoded protein is CASSIQSRQGGQPQHF. The chain carries TRBV19 and TRBJ1-5, with TRBD1 as a possible D gene (5 bases). Germline loops: CDR1 LNHDA, CDR2 SQIVND (reference sequence). Trimming removed 3 bases from V and 7 bases from J, with 19 bases in between. This CDR3 has 16 residues.

The table lists this clone with a few counts. The chain carries TRBV6-2 or TRBV6-3 and TRBJ2-5; tentatively, D is TRBD2 (5 bases). The CDR3 is made up of 15 amino acids. Germline values: CDR1 MNHEY, CDR2 SVGEGT. Trimming pared 4 bases from V and 4 bases from J, leaving 16 bases between. The CDR3 spells CASSSPRSGRETQYF. Here the CDR3 DNA reads TGTGCCAGCAGTTCCCCGCGCAGCGGAAGAGAGACCCAGTACTTC.

Only a few counts were recorded for this clone. The chain combines TRBV7-9 with TRBJ2-7; 7 bases align to TRBD2. The length of the CDR3 is 12 residues. Losses at the gene ends were 9 bases for V and 3 bases for J; bases not matched to a gene: 5. Germline V gives CDR1 SEHNR, CDR2 FQNEAQ (reference sequence). The CDR3 protein is CASGGRSYEQYF. The CDR3 bases are TGTGCCAGTGGCGGGAGAAGCTACGAGCAGTACTTC.

This clone was detected a few times. The rearrangement uses TRBV9 and TRBJ1-6; TRBD1 agrees at 9 bases. Germline-derived CDR1 and CDR2 are SGDLS and YYNGEE. V trimming: 6 bases; J trimming: 7 bases; junction bases outside the gene matches: 8. This CDR3 region has 15 residues. This CDR3 is CASTTTGQGNSPLHF. The CDR3 DNA reads as TGTGCCAGCACCACCACTGGACAGGGGAATTCACCCCTCCACTTT. The full variable domain, rest sourced from reference TRBV9 and TRBJ1-6, is DSGVTQTPKHLITATGQRVTLRCSPRSGDLSVYWYQQSLDQGLQFLIQYYNGEERAKGNILERFSAQQFPDLHSELNLSSLELGDSALYFCASTTTGQGNSPLHFGNGTRLTVT.

The chain links TRBV3-1 (or the pseudogene TRBV3-2) to TRBJ2-5; D is possibly TRBD1 or TRBD2 (5 bases each). The CDR3 extends over 13 amino acids. Per the germline V gene, CDR1 is LGHDT and CDR2 is YNNKEL (reference sequence). Trimming took 3 bases from V and 4 from J, leaving 9 bases between them. The CDR3 DNA reads TGTGCCAGCAGCCATCGTGGGGGAGAGACCCAGTACTTC. Protein sequence: CASSHRGGETQYF.

This chain joins TRBV3-1 (or the pseudogene TRBV3-2) and TRBJ2-1; 8 positions agree with TRBD2. CDR1 is LGHDT, CDR2 YNNKEL, per germline (reference sequence). The CDR3 has 15 amino acids. J lost 2 bases, V lost 0 bases, and 0 bases had no gene match. The CDR3 DNA follows: TGTGCCAGCAGCCAAGATAGCGGGACCTACAATGAGCAGTTCTTC. This translates into CASSQDSGTYNEQFF.